This T cell receptor beta chain is from a study of T cell responses to AZD1222 COVID-19 vaccine. Overall study findings and caveats: Reports say nearly half of spike-specific TCRs go after unmutated variant regions. It should be noted that donors were predominantly white British and more often female, and clonal diversity was possibly underestimated. With two AZD1222 doses given, Spike-specific TCR breadth and depth both rose.

Germline trimming cut 5 bases from V and 5 bases from J; bases unmatched to any gene: 6. The CDR3 extends over 17 amino acids. The germline V gene encodes CDR1 SGHTA and CDR2 FQGTGA. Clones were read by immunoSEQ multiplex PCR, and TCRdb kept only the in-frame ones, dropping some. The data contain some 110,000 clones, around 89% of them singletons. About this clone itself: Its target is unknown.

The sample consisted of peripheral blood, taken 28 days after the second AZD1222 dose. The TCR was taken from an adult who received the AZD1222 COVID-19 vaccine. V gene TRBV7-3 combines with J gene TRBJ2-2, with 15 bases identical to TRBD2. Written as DNA, the CDR3 is TGTGCCAGCAGCCGGACTAGCGGGAGGGCGTTAACCGGGGAGCTGTTTTTT. It specifies CASSRTSGRALTGELFF.